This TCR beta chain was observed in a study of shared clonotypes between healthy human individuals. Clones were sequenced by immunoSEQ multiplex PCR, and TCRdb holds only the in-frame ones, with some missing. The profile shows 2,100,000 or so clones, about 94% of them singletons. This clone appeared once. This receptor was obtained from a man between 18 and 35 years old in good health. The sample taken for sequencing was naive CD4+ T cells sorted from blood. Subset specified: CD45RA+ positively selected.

CDR3 protein: CASSWNYEQYF. For the CDR3, the DNA is TGTGCCAGCAGCTGGAACTACGAGCAGTACTTC. J is TRBJ2-7 and V is TRBV5-8; no firm D call. The V gene lost 3 bases and the J gene lost 3 bases, with 4 bases spanning the gap. This CDR3 is built from 11 residues. CDR1 is SGHTS and CDR2 is YDEGEE in the germline V gene.